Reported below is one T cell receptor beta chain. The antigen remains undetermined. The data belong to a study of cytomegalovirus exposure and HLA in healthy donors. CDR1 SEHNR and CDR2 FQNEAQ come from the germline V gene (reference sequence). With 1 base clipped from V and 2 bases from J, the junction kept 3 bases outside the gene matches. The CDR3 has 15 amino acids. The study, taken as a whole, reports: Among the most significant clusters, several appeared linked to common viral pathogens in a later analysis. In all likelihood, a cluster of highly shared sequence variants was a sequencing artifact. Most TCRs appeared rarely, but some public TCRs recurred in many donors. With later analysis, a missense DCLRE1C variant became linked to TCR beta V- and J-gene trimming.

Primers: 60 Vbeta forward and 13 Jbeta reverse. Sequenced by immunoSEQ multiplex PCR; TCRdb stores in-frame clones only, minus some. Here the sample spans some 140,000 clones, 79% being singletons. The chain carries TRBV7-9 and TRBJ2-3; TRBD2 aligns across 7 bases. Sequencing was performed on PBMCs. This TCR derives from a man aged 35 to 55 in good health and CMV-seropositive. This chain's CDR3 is CASSLDLAATDTQYF. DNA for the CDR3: TGTGCCAGCAGCTTAGATCTAGCGGCCACAGATACGCAGTATTTT.